This T cell receptor beta chain derives from a study of blood T cells in healthy people across ages. Study context: Roughly one uniquely barcoded beta molecule per two T cells was captured. Study results and caveats: Long-lived donors exceeded aged donors in naive CD4+ cells and diversity. The donors' CMV status was not determined, possibly confounding changes in expanded clonotypes.

Ranging in age from about 6 to 100, the donors were healthy Caucasian individuals from Russia. CDR3 length: 17 amino acids. With V trimmed by 5 bases and J by 7 bases, 15 bases remained unmatched. Primers used in a second PCR of roughly 7 to 12 cycles were a sample-barcoded 5' primer and a J-beta primer mix. TCRdb reprocessed the 5' RACE reads via MiXCR and lists one record per CDR3 protein. The sample has 1.4 million or so distinct CDR3 sequences; approximately 43% are singletons. Of note for this clonotype: Its specificity is not known.

The chain uses TRBV12-3 or TRBV12-4 and TRBJ2-1, with 9 bases matching TRBD2. The receptor was derived from a woman younger than 35 in good health. The sample was blood. Here the CDR3 DNA reads TGTGCCAGCAGTCCCACCGTGCGCGGGGGGGATAATAATGAGCAGTTCTTC. Translated: CASSPTVRGGDNNEQFF.